The subject of this entry is one T cell receptor (beta chain). Antigen: not known. PCR primers comprised 60 Vbeta and 13 Jbeta primers. Profiled with immunoSEQ multiplex PCR; TCRdb holds only in-frame clones, not every one. The sample lists under 150,000 clones, 75% to 85% occurring once. The data originate from a study of cytomegalovirus exposure and HLA in healthy donors. Whole-study findings and limits: Reports state that TCR beta sequences accurately predicted most subjects' HLA-A and HLA-B alleles.

This receptor was taken from a female donor in good health and CMV-seronegative. The specimen was PBMCs.

The chain's CDR3 is CASSLFSGSDEQFF. In nucleotides, the CDR3 is TGTGCCAGCAGCTTATTTAGCGGGAGTGACGAGCAGTTCTTC. The chain employs TRBV11-2 and TRBJ2-1; TRBD2 aligns across 9 bases. The CDR3 loop spans 14 amino acids. V trimming: 2 bases; J trimming: 10 bases; junction bases outside the gene matches: 6. Germline lookup yields CDR1 SGHAT and CDR2 FQNNGV.